This TCR beta chain was recorded in a study of cytomegalovirus exposure and HLA in healthy donors. Trimming at V came to 1 base and at J to 3 bases, leaving 4 bases not matched to a gene. There are 14 residues in the CDR3. Germline V CDR1 and CDR2: GTSNPN, SVGIG (reference sequence). This clone was counted a few times. The study ran its PCR with 60 Vbeta and 13 Jbeta primers. The data were produced by immunoSEQ multiplex PCR, yet TCRdb's version contains in-frame clones alone and is incomplete. Here the sample spans some 88,000 clones, roughly two thirds being singletons. The sample comprised PBMCs. The source is a woman younger than 45 in good health and CMV-seronegative. The chain joins TRBV30 to TRBJ2-7; TRBD2 agrees at 9 bases. The chain's CDR3 is CAWSALAGHYEQYF. DNA for the CDR3: TGTGCCTGGAGTGCACTAGCGGGCCACTACGAGCAGTACTTC. The full variable domain, in which reference TRBV30 and TRBJ2-7 provide the parts outside the CDR3, is SQTIHQWPATLVQPVGSPLSLECTVEGTSNPNLYWYRQAAGRGLQLLFYSVGIGQISSEVPQNLSASRPQDRQFILSSKKLLLSDSGFYLCAWSALAGHYEQYFGPGTRLTVT.